This is a list of T cell receptor beta chains from one sample in a study of response to subunit inactivated influenza vaccine. From the RT-PCR reads, TCRdb called clonotypes with MiXCR, one entry per CDR3 protein. The repertoire holds under 950,000 distinct CDR3 sequences, with about 20% as singletons. The starting material was PBMCs from blood, obtained 5 days after vaccination. The source of these receptors is a man aged 45 to 65 who received an inactivated influenza vaccine. Both conserved end residues are part of each CDR3. Fields, in order: V gene, J gene, CDR3 protein.

TRBV10-3,TRBJ2-7,CAISESGVGSYEQYF
TRBV7-2,TRBJ1-1,CASSLEGRWNEAFF
TRBV4-3,TRBJ2-7,CASSQVWGSGGDAYEQYF
TRBV12-3/TRBV12-4,TRBJ1-4,CASSLWGAGGEKLFF
TRBV7-7,TRBJ2-3,CASSAAGQSTDTQYF
TRBV5-5,TRBJ2-7,CASSPGIQNSYEQYF
TRBV29-1,TRBJ2-5,CSVDWPQETQYF
TRBV20-1,TRBJ2-1,CSARGDQYNEQFF
TRBV12-3/TRBV12-4,TRBJ1-3,CASSSHPGTIYF
TRBV5-1,TRBJ2-4,CASSLQEGHSKNIQYF
TRBV7-2,TRBJ2-1,CASRQDMGVYNEQFF
TRBV4-2,TRBJ2-1,CASSQGTSHDEQFF
TRBV12-3/TRBV12-4,TRBJ1-5,CASSLDPSGQPQHF
TRBV5-1,TRBJ2-3,CASSLGEGATRADTQYF
TRBV5-1,TRBJ2-5,CASSLQGFGETQYF
TRBV4-1,TRBJ2-7,CASSPIGGTGAYEQYF
TRBV3-1,TRBJ2-7,CASSQVWGLGNYEQYF
TRBV5-1,TRBJ1-4,CASSLGQGREKLFF
TRBV29-1,TRBJ2-7,CSVEDLGQGNSEQYF
TRBV15,TRBJ2-1,CATSTGTAYNEQFF
TRBV20-1,TRBJ2-3,CSAIAGTSGKDTQYF
TRBV24-1,TRBJ2-5,CATVPGHQQETQYF
TRBV24-1,TRBJ2-3,CATSEGALLFFTDTQYF
TRBV4-3,TRBJ1-6,CASSQGAYNSPLHF
TRBV5-1,TRBJ2-5,CASTQWGELQETQYF
TRBV7-8,TRBJ2-1,CASSLRGTGLYNEQFF
TRBV4-1,TRBJ2-3,CASSLRLASADTQYF
TRBV4-2,TRBJ1-5,CASSQVRTGVQPQHF